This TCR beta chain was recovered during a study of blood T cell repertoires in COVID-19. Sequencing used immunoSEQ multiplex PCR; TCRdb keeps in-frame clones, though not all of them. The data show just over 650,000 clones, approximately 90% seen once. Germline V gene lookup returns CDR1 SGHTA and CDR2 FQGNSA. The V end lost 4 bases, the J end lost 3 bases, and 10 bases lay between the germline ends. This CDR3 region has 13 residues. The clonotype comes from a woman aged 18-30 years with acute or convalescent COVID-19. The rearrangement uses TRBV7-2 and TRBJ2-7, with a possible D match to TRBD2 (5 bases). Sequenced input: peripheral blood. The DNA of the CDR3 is TGTGCCAGCAGCTCGGAGCGGATCTACGAGCAGTACTTC. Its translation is CASSSERIYEQYF.